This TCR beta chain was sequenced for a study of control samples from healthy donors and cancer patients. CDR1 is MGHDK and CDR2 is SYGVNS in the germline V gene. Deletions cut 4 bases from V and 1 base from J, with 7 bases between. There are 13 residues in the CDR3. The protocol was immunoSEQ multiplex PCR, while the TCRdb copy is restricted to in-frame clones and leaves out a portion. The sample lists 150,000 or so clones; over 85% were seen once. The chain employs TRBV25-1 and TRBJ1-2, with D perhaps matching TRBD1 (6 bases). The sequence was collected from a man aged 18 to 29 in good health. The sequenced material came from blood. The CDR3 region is CASSGGHNYGYTF. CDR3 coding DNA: TGTGCCAGCAGTGGGGGACATAACTATGGCTACACCTTC.